This TCR beta chain emerged from a study of OX40 agonist ivuxolimab in advanced cancers. Looking at the study overall: The dose of intravenous ivuxolimab that patients received every 2 weeks ranged from 0.01 to 10 mg/kg. Study-level points and caveats: Blood T cells, both CD4+ and CD8+, expanded clonally by week 6 at 0.1 to 3.0 mg/kg. CD8+ T cells were the subset that, on average, had more expanded clones than CD4+.

The CDR3 totals 15 residues. V lost 5 bases and J lost 2; bases outside the gene matches: 6. Germline CDR1 and CDR2: LNHDA and SQIVND (reference sequence). Only in-frame clones appear in the TCRdb table, and some are missing; sequencing was by immunoSEQ multiplex PCR. The sample shows approximately 44,000 clones, roughly 82% of them seen only once. To note about this clone: What it binds is unknown.

The TCR sequence derives from an adult with an advanced solid tumor such as melanoma, head and neck, liver or kidney cancer. The chain carries TRBV19 and TRBJ1-5, with 7 bases matching TRBD1. Sample: CD4+ or CD8+ T cells sorted from blood, taken in a trial of the OX40 agonist ivuxolimab. CDR3 loop: CASSLSGQGNQPQHF. The DNA of the CDR3 is TGTGCCAGTAGTTTAAGCGGACAGGGCAATCAGCCCCAGCATTTT. The whole variable domain, remainder taken from reference TRBV19 and TRBJ1-5, is DGGITQSPKYLFRKEGQNVTLSCEQNLNHDAMYWYRQDPGQGLRLIYYSQIVNDFQKGDIAEGYSVSREKKESFPLTVTSAQKNPTAFYLCASSLSGQGNQPQHFGDGTRLSIL.